The 14 T cell receptor beta chains given below trace back to one sample, sequenced in a study of beta chain features in type 1 diabetes. Overall study findings and caveats: Researchers report that Type 1 diabetes patients had moderately but significantly shorter TCRB CDR3s across all four CD4+ subsets.

Which antigens these TCRs recognize remains unknown. Every isolated RNA sample was fully reverse transcribed, so sequencing captured expressed TCRB transcripts. Clones were sequenced by immunoSEQ multiplex PCR, and TCRdb holds only the in-frame ones, with some missing. The repertoire consists of 300,000 to 350,000 clones, with about 14% occurring once and the leading ten covering 0.015%. The sequenced sample consisted of naive CD4+ T cells from blood. Source of these receptors: a woman younger than 35 with type 1 diabetes.

Comment on this clone: This CDR3 is also generated by other DNA sequences in the sample. CDR3 protein: CASSLEGGETQYF. CDR3 nucleotides: TGCGCCAGCAGCTTGGAAGGGGGTGAGACCCAGTACTTC. The gene calls are TRBV5-1 and TRBJ2-5; perhaps TRBD1 as D (6 bases). V lost 0 bases, J lost 5 bases, and 8 bases lay in between. The CDR3 covers 13 residues. In germline, CDR1 is SGHRS, CDR2 YFSETQ.

This sequence joins TRBV4-2 and TRBJ2-7, with a possible D match to TRBD2 (5 bases). From germline, CDR1 is LGHNA and CDR2 YNFKEQ. Trimming stripped 0 bases from V and 2 bases from J, with 17 bases between. The CDR3 sequence is 17 residues long. The CDR3, as DNA: TGTGCCAGCAGCCAAGATCGGGGAACAGTTATCGCCTACGAGCAGTACTTC. As protein: CASSQDRGTVIAYEQYF.

In this sample, this clone turned up once. The chain recombines TRBV5-4 with TRBJ1-5, with no clear D. V gave up 0 bases and J gave up 0 bases, with 7 bases separating them. CDR3 length: 15 amino acids. Per the germline V gene, CDR1 is SGHNT and CDR2 is YYREEE (reference sequence). The CDR3 is CASSLAPSSNQPQHF. As DNA, the CDR3 is TGTGCCAGCAGCTTGGCCCCGAGTAGCAATCAGCCCCAGCATTTT.

The rearrangement links TRBV2 to TRBJ1-1; the match to TRBD1 covers 11 bases. Germline CDR1 reads SNHLY; CDR2 reads FYNNEI. V trimming: 6 bases; J trimming: 6 bases; junction bases outside the gene matches: 12. This CDR3 has 16 residues. The CDR3 DNA follows: TGTGCCAGCAGCCCTGGGACAGGGGGTTGGAGCTCTGAAGCTTTCTTT. Encoded protein: CASSPGTGGWSSEAFF.

The chain uses TRBV19 and TRBJ2-6, with a weak D call TRBD1 (5 bases). CDR3 length: 18 amino acids. Trimming cost V 2 bases and J 0 bases, with 14 bases left between them. Germline CDR1 and CDR2: LNHDA and SQIVND (reference sequence). CDR3 in DNA: TGTGCCAGTAGTATACTTTGGGGCACCGACTCTGGGGCCAACGTCCTGACTTTC. Protein: CASSILWGTDSGANVLTF.

The chain uses TRBV5-1 and TRBJ2-1; 10 bases line up with TRBD2. V lost 3 bases, J lost 4 bases, and 10 bases stayed unmatched. The CDR3 length is 17 residues. Germline V gene sequence: CDR1 SGHRS, CDR2 YFSETQ. CDR3 region: CASSSTSPSGRYNEQFF. In DNA form, the CDR3 reads TGCGCCAGCAGCTCGACCTCCCCTAGCGGGAGATACAATGAGCAGTTCTTC.

The V gene is TRBV18, the J gene TRBJ2-1, with a weak D call TRBD2 (6 bases). Germline lookup yields CDR1 KGHSH and CDR2 LQKENI. The CDR3 is 13 residues long. V was clipped by 3 bases and J by 8 bases, with 11 bases between them. The CDR3 spells CASSPSTRDEQFF. CDR3 nucleotide sequence: TGTGCCAGCTCACCCTCGACTAGGGATGAGCAGTTCTTC. Filled out from reference TRBV18 and TRBJ2-1, the complete variable domain reads NAGVMQNPRHLVRRRGQEARLRCSPMKGHSHVYWYRQLPEEGLKFMVYLQKENIIDESGMPKERFSAEFPKEGPSILRIQQVVRGDSAAYFCASSPSTRDEQFFGPGTRLTVL.

This chain links TRBV10-3 with TRBJ1-1; D not certain. The CDR3 spans 12 residues. Trimming took off 6 bases at V and 7 bases at J, with 12 bases between the two ends. Germline assignment: CDR1 ENHRY and CDR2 SYGVKD. CDR3 amino acids: CAIRSGRGEAFF. Written as DNA, the CDR3 is TGTGCCATCAGGTCGGGCCGGGGTGAAGCTTTCTTT.

The chain recombines TRBV19 with TRBJ2-1, with TRBD1 as a possible D gene (7 bases). V shed 0 bases and J shed 7 bases, with 13 bases lying between them. CDR3 length: 15 amino acids. Looked up from germline, CDR1 is LNHDA and CDR2 is SQIVND (reference sequence). DNA for the CDR3: TGTGCCAGTAGTATAGAGGGGGCAGGGGGGAATGAGCAGTTCTTC. Translation gives CASSIEGAGGNEQFF. Full variable domain (outside the CDR3, taken from reference TRBV19 and TRBJ2-1): DGGITQSPKYLFRKEGQNVTLSCEQNLNHDAMYWYRQDPGQGLRLIYYSQIVNDFQKGDIAEGYSVSREKKESFPLTVTSAQKNPTAFYLCASSIEGAGGNEQFFGPGTRLTVL.

About this clone itself: The same CDR3 also results from other DNA sequences found in this sample. The chain links TRBV10-3 to TRBJ1-1; TRBD1 is a possible D gene (5 bases). Trimming left V 4 bases short and J 1 base short, with 7 bases between. CDR1 and CDR2 (germline): ENHRY, SYGVKD. CDR3 length: 13 residues. CDR3 residues: CAISGQTNTEAFF. CDR3 nucleotide sequence: TGTGCCATCAGTGGACAGACGAACACTGAAGCTTTCTTT.

CDR3 coding DNA: TGTGCCAGCAGCTCCACTACGACAGGGGGTGAGCAGTACTTC. As protein: CASSSTTTGGEQYF. V is TRBV7-2 and J is TRBJ2-7; 9 bases match TRBD1. V trimming: 4 bases; J trimming: 7 bases; junction bases outside the gene matches: 8. The CDR3 runs 14 residues. Germline-derived CDR1 and CDR2 are SGHTA and FQGNSA.

This chain joins TRBV19 and TRBJ2-1; tentative D call: TRBD1 (7 bases). The CDR3 spans 17 residues. Germline values: CDR1 LNHDA, CDR2 SQIVND (reference sequence). Trimming pared 7 bases from V and 3 bases from J, leaving 22 bases between. The CDR3 DNA follows: TGTGCCAGTACCCTTCGCCCCGACAGGGACTTCTACAATGAGCAGTTCTTC. Translating it yields CASTLRPDRDFYNEQFF.

This clone has only a few counts. V is TRBV5-4 and J is TRBJ1-2; TRBD1 matches 7 bases. Germline V gene lookup returns CDR1 SGHNT and CDR2 YYREEE (reference sequence). The CDR3 has 14 amino acids. Unmatched junction bases numbered 9, after V lost 4 bases and J lost 6 bases. The CDR3 DNA sequence: TGTGCCAGCAGCCCAGGGGGAGAGGGTGATGGCTACACCTTC. Amino acids: CASSPGGEGDGYTF.

This clone was detected a few times. The chain couples TRBV11-2 to TRBJ1-2; D remains unclear. In germline, CDR1 is SGHAT, CDR2 FQNNGV. This CDR3 has 12 amino acids. The V end lost 4 bases, the J end lost 8 bases, and 11 bases lay between the germline ends. The CDR3 nucleotides are TGTGCCAGCAGCTCTTTCCCCCCGGGCTACACCTTC. It encodes CASSSFPPGYTF. Combining the CDR3 with reference TRBV11-2 and TRBJ1-2 gives the whole variable domain EAGVAQSPRYKIIEKRQSVAFWCNPISGHATLYWYQQILGQGPKLLIQFQNNGVVDDSQLPKDRFSAERLKGVDSTLKIQPAKLEDSAVYLCASSSFPPGYTFGSGTRLTVV.